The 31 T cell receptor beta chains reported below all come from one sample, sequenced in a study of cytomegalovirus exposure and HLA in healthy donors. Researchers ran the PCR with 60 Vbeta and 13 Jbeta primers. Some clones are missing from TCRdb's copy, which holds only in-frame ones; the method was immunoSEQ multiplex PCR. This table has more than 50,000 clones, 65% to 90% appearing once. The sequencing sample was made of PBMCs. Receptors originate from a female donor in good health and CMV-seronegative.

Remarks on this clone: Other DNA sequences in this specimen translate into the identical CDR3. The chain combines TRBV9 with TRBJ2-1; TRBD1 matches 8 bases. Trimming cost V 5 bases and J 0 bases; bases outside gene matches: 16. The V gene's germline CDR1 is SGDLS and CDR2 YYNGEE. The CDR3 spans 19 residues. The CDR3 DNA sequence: TGTGCCAGCAGTCCCGGACAGGGCACTTCCTTGAGCTCCTACAATGAGCAGTTCTTC. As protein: CASSPGQGTSLSSYNEQFF.

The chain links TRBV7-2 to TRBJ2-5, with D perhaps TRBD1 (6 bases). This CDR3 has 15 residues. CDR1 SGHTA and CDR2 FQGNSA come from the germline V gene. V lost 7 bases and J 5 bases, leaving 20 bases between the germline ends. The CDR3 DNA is TGTGCCAGCACGCTGGCTACCGGGACACGCGAGACCCAGTACTTC. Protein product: CASTLATGTRETQYF. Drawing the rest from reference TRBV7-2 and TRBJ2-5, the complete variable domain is GAGVSQSPSNKVTEKGKDVELRCDPISGHTALYWYRQSLGQGLEFLIYFQGNSAPDKSGLPSDRFSAERTGGSVSTLTIQRTQQEDSAVYLCASTLATGTRETQYFGPGTRLLVL.

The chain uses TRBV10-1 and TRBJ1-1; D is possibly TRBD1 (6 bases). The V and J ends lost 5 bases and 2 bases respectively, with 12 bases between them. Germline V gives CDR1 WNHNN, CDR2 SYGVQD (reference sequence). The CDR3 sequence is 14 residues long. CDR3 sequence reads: CASSPDRTNTEAFF. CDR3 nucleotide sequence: TGCGCCAGCAGTCCGGACAGAACCAACACTGAAGCTTTCTTT.

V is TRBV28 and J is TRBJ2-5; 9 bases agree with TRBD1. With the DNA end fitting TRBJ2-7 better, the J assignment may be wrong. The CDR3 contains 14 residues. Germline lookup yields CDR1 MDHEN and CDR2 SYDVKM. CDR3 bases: TGTGCCAGCAGTTTCGGGACAGGGTCCTACGAGCAGTACTTC. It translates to CASSFGTGSYEQYF.

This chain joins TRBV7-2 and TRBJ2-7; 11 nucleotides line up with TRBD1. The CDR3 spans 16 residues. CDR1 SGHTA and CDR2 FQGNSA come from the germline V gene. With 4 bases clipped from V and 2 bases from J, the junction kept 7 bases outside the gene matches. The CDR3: CASSWGQGGFAYEQYF. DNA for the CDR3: TGTGCCAGCAGCTGGGGACAGGGGGGTTTTGCCTACGAGCAGTACTTC.

CDR3 in DNA: TGTGCCAGCAGCTTGTACGGGTGGGAGGAAAAACTGTTTTTT. Protein sequence: CASSLYGWEEKLFF. J is TRBJ1-4 and V is TRBV13, with D unresolved. Trimming removed 3 bases from V and 8 bases from J, with 13 bases in between. The germline V gene encodes CDR1 PRHDT and CDR2 FYEKMQ (reference sequence). This CDR3 region has 14 residues.

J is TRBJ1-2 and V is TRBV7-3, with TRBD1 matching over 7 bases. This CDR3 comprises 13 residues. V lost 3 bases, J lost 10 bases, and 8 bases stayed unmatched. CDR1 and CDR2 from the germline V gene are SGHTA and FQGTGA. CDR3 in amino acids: CASSLGQGQNYTF. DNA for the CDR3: TGTGCCAGCAGCTTGGGGCAGGGACAGAACTACACCTTC. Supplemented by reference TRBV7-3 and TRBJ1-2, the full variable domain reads GAGVSQTPSNKVTEKGKYVELRCDPISGHTALYWYRQSLGQGPEFLIYFQGTGAADDSGLPNDRFFAVRPEGSVSTLKIQRTERGDSAVYLCASSLGQGQNYTFGSGTRLTVV.

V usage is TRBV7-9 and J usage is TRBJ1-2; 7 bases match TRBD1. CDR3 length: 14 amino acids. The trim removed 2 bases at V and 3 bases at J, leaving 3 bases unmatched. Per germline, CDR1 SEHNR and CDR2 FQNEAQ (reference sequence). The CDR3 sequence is CASSLTGVDYGYTF. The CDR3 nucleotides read TGTGCCAGCAGCTTAACAGGGGTGGACTATGGCTACACCTTC.

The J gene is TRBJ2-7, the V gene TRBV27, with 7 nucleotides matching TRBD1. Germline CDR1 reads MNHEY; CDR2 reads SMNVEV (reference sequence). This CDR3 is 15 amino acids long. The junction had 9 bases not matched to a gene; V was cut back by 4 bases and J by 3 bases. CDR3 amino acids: CASSSLTGNYYEQYF. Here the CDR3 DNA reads TGTGCCAGCAGTTCCTTGACAGGGAACTACTACGAGCAGTACTTC.

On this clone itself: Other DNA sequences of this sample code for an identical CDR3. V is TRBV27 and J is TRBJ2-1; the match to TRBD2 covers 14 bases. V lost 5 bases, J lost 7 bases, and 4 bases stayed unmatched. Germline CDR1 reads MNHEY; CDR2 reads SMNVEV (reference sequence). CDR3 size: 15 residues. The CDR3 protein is CASSPGTSGSNEQFF. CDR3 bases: TGTGCCAGCAGTCCCGGGACTAGCGGGAGTAATGAGCAGTTCTTC.

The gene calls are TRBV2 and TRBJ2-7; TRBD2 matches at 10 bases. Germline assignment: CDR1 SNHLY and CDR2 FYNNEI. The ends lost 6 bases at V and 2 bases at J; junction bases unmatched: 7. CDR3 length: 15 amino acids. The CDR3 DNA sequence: TGTGCCAGCAGAGCCCCTAGCGGGGGACCCTACGAGCAGTACTTC. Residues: CASRAPSGGPYEQYF. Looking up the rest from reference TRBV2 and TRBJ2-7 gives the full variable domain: EPEVTQTPSHQVTQMGQEVILRCVPISNHLYFYWYRQILGQKVEFLVSFYNNEISEKSEIFDDQFSVERPDGSNFTLKIRSTKLEDSAMYFCASRAPSGGPYEQYFGPGTRLTVT.

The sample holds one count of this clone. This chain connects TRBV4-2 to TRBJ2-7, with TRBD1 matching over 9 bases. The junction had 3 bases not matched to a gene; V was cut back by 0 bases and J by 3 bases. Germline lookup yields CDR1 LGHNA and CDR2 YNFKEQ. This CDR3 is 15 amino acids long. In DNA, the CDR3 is TGTGCCAGCAGCCAAGATGAGACAGGGGGCTACGAGCAGTACTTC. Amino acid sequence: CASSQDETGGYEQYF.

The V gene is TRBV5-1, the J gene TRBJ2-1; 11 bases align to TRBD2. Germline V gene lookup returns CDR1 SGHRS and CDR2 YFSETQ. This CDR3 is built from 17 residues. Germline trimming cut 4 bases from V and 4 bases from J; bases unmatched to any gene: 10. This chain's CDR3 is CASSPTETSGDYNEQFF. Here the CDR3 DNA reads TGCGCCAGCAGCCCGACGGAGACTAGCGGGGATTACAATGAGCAGTTCTTC.

CDR3 sequence (DNA): TGTGCCACCAGAGCCAGGGGGGACATCTCTGAAGCTTTCTTT. Translation gives CATRARGDISEAFF. The V and J genes are TRBV15 and TRBJ1-1, with 7 bases fitting TRBD1. CDR3 size: 14 residues. With V trimmed by 6 bases and J by 6 bases, 10 bases remained unmatched. The germline V gene has CDR1 LNHNV and CDR2 YYDKDF (reference sequence).

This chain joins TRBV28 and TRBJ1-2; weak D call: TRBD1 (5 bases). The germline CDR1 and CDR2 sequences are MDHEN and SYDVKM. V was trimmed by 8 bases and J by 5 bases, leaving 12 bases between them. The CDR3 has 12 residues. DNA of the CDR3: TGTGCCAGCCAGGCCTCAGGGTATGGCTACACCTTC. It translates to CASQASGYGYTF.

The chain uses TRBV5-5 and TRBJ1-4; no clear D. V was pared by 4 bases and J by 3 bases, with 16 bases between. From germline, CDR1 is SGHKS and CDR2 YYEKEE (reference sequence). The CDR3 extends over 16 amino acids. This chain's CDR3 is CASSPGRGPPNEKLFF. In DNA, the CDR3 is TGTGCCAGCAGCCCGGGGAGAGGCCCCCCTAATGAAAAACTGTTTTTT.

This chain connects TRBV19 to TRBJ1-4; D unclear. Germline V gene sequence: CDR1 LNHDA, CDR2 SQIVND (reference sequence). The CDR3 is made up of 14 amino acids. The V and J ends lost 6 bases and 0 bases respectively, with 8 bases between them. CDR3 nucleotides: TGTGCCAGTAGCTGGACTACAACTAATGAAAAACTGTTTTTT. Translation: CASSWTTTNEKLFF.

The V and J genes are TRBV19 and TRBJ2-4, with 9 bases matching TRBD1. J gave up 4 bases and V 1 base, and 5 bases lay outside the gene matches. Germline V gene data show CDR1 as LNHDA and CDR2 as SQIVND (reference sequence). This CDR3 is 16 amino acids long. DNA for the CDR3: TGTGCCAGTAGTATAGGTTCCGGACAGGGGAAAAACATTCAGTACTTC. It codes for CASSIGSGQGKNIQYF.

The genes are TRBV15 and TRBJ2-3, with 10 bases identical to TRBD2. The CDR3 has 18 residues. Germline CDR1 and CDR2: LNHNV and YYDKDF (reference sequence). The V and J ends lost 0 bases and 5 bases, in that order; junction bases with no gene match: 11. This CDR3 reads CATSRDSSSSGGRDTQYF. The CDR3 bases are TGTGCCACCAGCAGAGATAGTAGTTCTAGCGGGGGCCGAGATACGCAGTATTTT. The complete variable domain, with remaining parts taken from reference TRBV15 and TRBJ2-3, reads DAMVIQNPRYQVTQFGKPVTLSCSQTLNHNVMYWYQQKSSQAPKLLFHYYDKDFNNEADTPDNFQSRRPNTSFCFLDIRSPGLGDTAMYLCATSRDSSSSGGRDTQYFGPGTRLTVL.

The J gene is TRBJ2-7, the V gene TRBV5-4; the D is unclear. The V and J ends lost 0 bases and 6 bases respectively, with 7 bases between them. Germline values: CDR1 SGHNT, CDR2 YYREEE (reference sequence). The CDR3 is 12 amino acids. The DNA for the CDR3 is TGTGCCAGCAGCTTGGGTTGGGCCGAGCAGTACTTC. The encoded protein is CASSLGWAEQYF.

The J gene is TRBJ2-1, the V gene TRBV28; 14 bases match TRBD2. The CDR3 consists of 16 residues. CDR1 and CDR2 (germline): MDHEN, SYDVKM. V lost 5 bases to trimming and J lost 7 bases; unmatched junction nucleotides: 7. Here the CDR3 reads CASSQGLAGVLNEQFF. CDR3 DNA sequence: TGTGCCAGCAGTCAGGGACTAGCGGGAGTTTTAAATGAGCAGTTCTTC.

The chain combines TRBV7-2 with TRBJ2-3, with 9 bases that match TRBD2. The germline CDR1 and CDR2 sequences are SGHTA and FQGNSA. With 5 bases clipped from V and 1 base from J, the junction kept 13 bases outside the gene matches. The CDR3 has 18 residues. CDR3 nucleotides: TGTGCCAGCAGCCCAGGGGGACTAGCCTCCTCCCGCACAGATACGCAGTATTTT. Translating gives CASSPGGLASSRTDTQYF.

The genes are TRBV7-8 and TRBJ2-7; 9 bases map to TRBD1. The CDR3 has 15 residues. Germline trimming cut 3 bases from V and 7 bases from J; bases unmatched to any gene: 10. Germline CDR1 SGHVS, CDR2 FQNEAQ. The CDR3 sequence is CASSFSGTGYREQYF. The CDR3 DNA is TGTGCCAGCAGCTTTTCCGGGACAGGGTATCGGGAGCAGTACTTC.

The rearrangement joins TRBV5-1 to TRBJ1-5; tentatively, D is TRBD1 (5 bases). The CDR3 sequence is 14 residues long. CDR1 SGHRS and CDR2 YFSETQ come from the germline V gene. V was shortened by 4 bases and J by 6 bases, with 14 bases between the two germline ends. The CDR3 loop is CASSLDGGVQPQHF. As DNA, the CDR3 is TGCGCCAGCAGCCTCGACGGAGGGGTTCAGCCCCAGCATTTT.

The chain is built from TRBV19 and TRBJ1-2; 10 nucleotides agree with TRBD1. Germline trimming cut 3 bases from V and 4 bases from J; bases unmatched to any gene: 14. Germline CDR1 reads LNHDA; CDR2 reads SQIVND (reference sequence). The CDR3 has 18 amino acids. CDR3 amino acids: CASSIPRHPGQGSYGYTF. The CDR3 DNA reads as TGTGCCAGTAGTATCCCCCGGCACCCGGGACAGGGGTCCTATGGCTACACCTTC.

The DNA for the CDR3 is TGTGCCACCAGCAGCTACGGGACAGGGACCTCCAAAAACATTCAGTACTTC. Its translation is CATSSYGTGTSKNIQYF. The V gene is TRBV15, the J gene TRBJ2-4; 9 bases are shared with TRBD1. The CDR3 consists of 17 residues. V dropped 3 bases and J dropped 2; count of bases not matched to a gene: 8. CDR1 is LNHNV, CDR2 YYDKDF, per germline (reference sequence).

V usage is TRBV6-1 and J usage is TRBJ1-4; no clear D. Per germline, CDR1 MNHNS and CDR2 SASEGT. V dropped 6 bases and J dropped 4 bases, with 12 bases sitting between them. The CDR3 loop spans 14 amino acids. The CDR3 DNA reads TGTGCCAGCAGGGAATCCGCAGTTAATGAAAAACTGTTTTTT. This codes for CASRESAVNEKLFF.

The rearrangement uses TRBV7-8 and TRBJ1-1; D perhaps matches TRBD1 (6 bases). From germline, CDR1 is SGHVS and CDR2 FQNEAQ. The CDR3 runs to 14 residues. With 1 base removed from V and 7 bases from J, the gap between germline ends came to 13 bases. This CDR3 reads CASSLVPGGGEAFF. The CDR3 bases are TGTGCCAGCAGCTTAGTGCCGGGGGGCGGTGAAGCTTTCTTT.

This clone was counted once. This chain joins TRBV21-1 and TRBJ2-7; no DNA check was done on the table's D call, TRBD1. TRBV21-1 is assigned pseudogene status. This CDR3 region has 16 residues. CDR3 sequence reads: CASSKSDRVWFDEQYF. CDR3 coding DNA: TGTGCCAGCAGCAAAAGCGACAGGGTATGGTTCGACGAGCAGTACTTC.

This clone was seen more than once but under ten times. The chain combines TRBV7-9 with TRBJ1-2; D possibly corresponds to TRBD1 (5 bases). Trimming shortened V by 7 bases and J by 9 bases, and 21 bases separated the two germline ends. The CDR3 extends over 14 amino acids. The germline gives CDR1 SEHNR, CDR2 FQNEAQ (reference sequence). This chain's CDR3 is CASTQAGLAVSYTF. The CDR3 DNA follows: TGTGCCAGCACCCAGGCAGGGCTCGCAGTTAGCTACACCTTC.

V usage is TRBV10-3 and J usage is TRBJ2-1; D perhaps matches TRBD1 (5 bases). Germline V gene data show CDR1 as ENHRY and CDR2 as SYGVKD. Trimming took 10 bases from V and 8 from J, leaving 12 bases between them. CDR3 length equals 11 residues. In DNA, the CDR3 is TGTGCCACCCGGACAACAGATGAGCAGTTCTTC. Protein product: CATRTTDEQFF.